This TCR beta chain was sequenced during a study of blood T cells in healthy people across ages. The authors drew about 10 milliliters of peripheral blood from each donor. Notes on this clonotype: The antigen is undetermined.

Overall study findings and caveats: The study lacked donor CMV status, which possibly confounded expanded clonotype changes. Roughly linear age-related decline in beta diversity appeared, significant by age about 37.

The authors ran a second PCR of roughly 6 to 12 cycles using a sample-barcoded 5' primer and a J-beta primer mix. Every sample returned 3 million or more CDR3-containing paired-end reads. TCRdb re-called the 5' RACE reads through MiXCR, storing one row per CDR3 protein. The sample contains around 600,000 distinct CDR3 sequences, around 48% of which appear only once. The clonotype originates from an elderly man in good health. Sequenced sample: blood.

The CDR3 coding sequence is TGTGCCAGCAGCTTTAGGGATACCGGGGAGCTGTTTTTT. Translating gives CASSFRDTGELFF. The V gene is TRBV7-2, the J gene TRBJ2-2; D remains ambiguous. The CDR3 contains 13 residues. Trimming left V 3 bases short and J 5 bases short, with 7 bases between. Looked up from germline, CDR1 is SGHTA and CDR2 is FQGNSA.